This TCR beta chain appears in the sequencing data of a study of blood T cell repertoires in COVID-19. Across the whole study: The origin of the acute and convalescent COVID-19 samples was the United States, Italy and Spain. Sources were T cells, B-cell-depleted T cells, or PBMCs; the material itself was cDNA or gDNA.

CDR1 is MDHEN, CDR2 SYDVKM, per germline. V was cut by 3 bases and J by 2 bases, with 10 bases left in between. The CDR3 extends over 15 amino acids. Authors' analysis steps: Nucleated cell counts were estimated from reference gene primer amplification. Sequenced by immunoSEQ multiplex PCR; TCRdb stores in-frame clones only, minus some. That table is the source of V, J and clone size, and D and trimming were worked out from the DNA. Of tens of thousands of clones in the sample, over 65% were seen once. What was sequenced was peripheral blood. This receptor was obtained from a human donor in a cohort sampled during active COVID-19. The chain is built from TRBV28 and TRBJ1-4; D unresolved. CDR3: CASSFGVLTNEKLFF. The CDR3 coding sequence is TGTGCCAGCAGTTTCGGGGTTCTCACTAATGAAAAACTGTTTTTT.